Reported below is one TCR beta chain. This receptor's antigen is unknown. No base quality information exists; no much larger clone differs at one position. This entry comes from a study of shared clonotypes between healthy human individuals (TCRdb year 2020). About the investigation overall: A couple of women and a few men aged 18 to 49 years were included in the cohort. Per donor, three plates each were used for CD4 naive and CD4 memory, two for CD8 naive, and one for CD8 memory. Between about 0.8 and 9 billion PBMCs per donor were obtained by leukapheresis. To increase sequencing depth and limit assay-specific biases, TCR repertoire library preparation and sequencing were carried out by different laboratories using diverse techniques. To estimate repertoire size and how much clonotype sharing occurs between individuals, the study deeply sequenced the blood TCR repertoires of several healthy adults.

Using the deep immunoSEQ assay, multiplex PCR amplified TCR CDR3 regions from genomic DNA. For each cell subset, the extracted genomic DNA was distributed evenly across all wells of several immunoSEQ 96-well plates, and each plate served as one replicate. For sorted subsets, around 0.2 ug of genomic DNA, equivalent to 25,000 to 30,000 T cell genomes, went into each replicate PCR. Purified libraries were measured with a Qubit 3.0 fluorometer, size-checked on a Bioanalyzer 2100, and measured again with the KAPA Library Quantification kit. A separate single-read 150-cycle Illumina NextSeq 550 flow cell was used to sequence each immunoSEQ 96-well plate. The authors' analysis ran thus. Because only junctional sequences without quality scores were contained in the immunoSEQ output, filtering matching that applied to full-length reads could not be performed. Sequences were annotated with PyIR, a Python wrapper for IgBLAST v1.9, using IMGT germline references to assign V/J genes and CDR3. Reads with weak V/J assignments (E-value above 1e-6), missing CDR3, stop codons, out-of-frame junctions, or ambiguous translated residues were removed. A V3J clonotype was defined by an identical inferred V gene, J gene, and CDR3 amino acid sequence. Percentage overlap between repertoires was calculated by dividing the number of shared unique clonotypes by the size of the smaller repertoire. RTK rarefaction, the Chao1 estimator, and Recon v2.1 estimates of unobserved clonotypes were used to assess repertoire richness. Generation probabilities for all TCRbeta clonotypes obtained by the gDNA method from a few donors were computed using OLGA. TCRdb stores this immuneACCESS table with in-frame sequences only. Part of the clones is absent; in the studies checked, under half of the shortfall reflects unresolved V genes, and no reason is known for the rest. V and J calls and clone size come straight from that table; D and trimming were deduced from the DNA. Counted in this sample were around 2,000,000 clones; approximately 95% of them appeared once. The ten top clones hold around 0.13% of the sample.

Including the terminal cysteine and phenylalanine, the CDR3 comprises 15 residues. Just CDR3 DNA is preserved here, 45 bases in frame from base 1. CDR1 and CDR2 (LGHNA, YSLEER) derive from the germline V gene. V is pruned by 3 bases and J by 2 bases, leaving 7 bases of the junction without a gene match. Healthy HIV-negative adults with no recently reported acute infections or vaccinations were included as donors. All donors were Caucasian adults living in Nashville, Tennessee, USA. Magnetic negative selection was used to enrich CD4+ T cells, after which naive cells were positively selected on CD45RA and the negative fraction became the memory subset. Blood was collected by leukapheresis, and PBMCs were isolated by Ficoll-Histopaque density gradient centrifugation and then cryopreserved in liquid nitrogen vapor phase. Analytical flow cytometry was used to check the purity and quantity of every magnetically sorted T cell population. Genomic DNA was isolated from every sorted fraction and measured by UV absorbance on a Nanodrop 2000c.

The research as a whole found: Based on pairwise subsampling, the degree of clonotype sharing among donors was expected to be affected by sequencing depth. Higher generation probabilities were observed for clonotypes shared by all four sorted-subset donors than for non-shared clonotypes. Approximately 5% of naive CD4, 3.5% of naive CD8, about 2.4% of memory CD4, and 0.4% of memory CD8 clonotypes were shared across a few donors. Estimated clonotype richness was generally larger for naive than for memory subsets. Rarefaction of sorted-subset datasets indicated incomplete sequencing despite the large sequencing depth. The genetic and exposure-history diversity represented was limited by the small number of donors. Only blood was sampled, and tissue TCR repertoires likely differ from those in blood.

This clonotype originated in a man aged 18 to 35 in good health. The sequence links TRBV4-3 to TRBJ2-7, with 7 bases matching TRBD1. The sample consisted of naive CD4+ T cells sorted from blood. Taken with the paper, the label for cell subset or site translates to: CD45RA+ positively selected. In nucleotides, the sequence is TGCGCCAGCAGCCACCTCCGGGACAGCACCTACGAGCAGTACTTC. Translation gives CASSHLRDSTYEQYF.